This TCR beta chain derives from a study of CD8 T cells in Susac syndrome. From blood CD8+ and CD4+ T cells, the TCR beta chain was sequenced. RNA, at roughly 0.5 to 1 ug, was reverse transcribed with random hexamers. MiXCR, run by TCRdb on the immunoSEQ multiplex PCR reads, gives a single entry per CDR3 protein. The sample yields 300,000 or so distinct CDR3 sequences, about 90% seen once. Trimming left V 6 bases short and J 0 bases short, with 17 bases between. Germline-derived CDR1 and CDR2 are DFQATT and SNEGSKA (reference sequence). This CDR3 comprises 15 residues. The chain is built from TRBV20-1 and TRBJ1-1; weak D call: TRBD1 (6 bases). The sequenced sample consisted of CD4+ T cells from PBMCs. The clonotype comes from a human donor with multiple sclerosis. CDR3 sequence: CSALRGGTVNTEAFF. The CDR3, as DNA: TGCAGTGCACTTAGGGGGGGGACGGTGAACACTGAAGCTTTCTTT.